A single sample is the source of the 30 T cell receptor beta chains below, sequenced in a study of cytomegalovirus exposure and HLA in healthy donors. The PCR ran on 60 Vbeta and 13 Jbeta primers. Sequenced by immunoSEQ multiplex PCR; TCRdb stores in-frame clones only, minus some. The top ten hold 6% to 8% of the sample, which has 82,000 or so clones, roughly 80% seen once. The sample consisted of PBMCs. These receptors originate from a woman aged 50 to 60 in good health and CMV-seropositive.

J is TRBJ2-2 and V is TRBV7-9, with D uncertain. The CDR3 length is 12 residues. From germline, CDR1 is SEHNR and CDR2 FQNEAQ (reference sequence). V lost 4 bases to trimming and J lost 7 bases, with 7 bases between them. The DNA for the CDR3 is TGTGCCAGCAGCTGGCCCCACGGGGAGCTGTTTTTT. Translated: CASSWPHGELFF.

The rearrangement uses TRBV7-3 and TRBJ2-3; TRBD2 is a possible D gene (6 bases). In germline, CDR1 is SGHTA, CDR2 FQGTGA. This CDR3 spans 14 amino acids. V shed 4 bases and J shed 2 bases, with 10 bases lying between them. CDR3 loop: CASSSGLFTDTQYF. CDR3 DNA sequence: TGTGCCAGCAGCTCGGGACTTTTCACAGATACGCAGTATTTT.

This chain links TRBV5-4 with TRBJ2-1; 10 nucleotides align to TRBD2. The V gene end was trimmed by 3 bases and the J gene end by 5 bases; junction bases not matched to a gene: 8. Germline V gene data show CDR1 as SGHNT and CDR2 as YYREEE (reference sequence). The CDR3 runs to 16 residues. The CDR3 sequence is CASSSPGTSVNNEQFF. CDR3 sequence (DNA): TGTGCCAGCAGCTCCCCCGGGACTAGCGTAAACAATGAGCAGTTCTTC.

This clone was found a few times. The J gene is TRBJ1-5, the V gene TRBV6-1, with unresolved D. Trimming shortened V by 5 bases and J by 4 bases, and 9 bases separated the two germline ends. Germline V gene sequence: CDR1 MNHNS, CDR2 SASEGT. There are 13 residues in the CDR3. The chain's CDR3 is CASSPGDNQPQHF. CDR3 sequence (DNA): TGTGCCAGCAGTCCGGGAGATAATCAGCCCCAGCATTTT.

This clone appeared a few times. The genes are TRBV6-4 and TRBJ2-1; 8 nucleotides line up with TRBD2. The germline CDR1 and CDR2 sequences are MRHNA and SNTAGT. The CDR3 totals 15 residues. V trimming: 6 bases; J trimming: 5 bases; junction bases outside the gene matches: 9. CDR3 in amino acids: CASSPTSGSNNEQFF. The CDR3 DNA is TGTGCCAGCAGCCCAACTAGCGGTAGTAACAATGAGCAGTTCTTC.

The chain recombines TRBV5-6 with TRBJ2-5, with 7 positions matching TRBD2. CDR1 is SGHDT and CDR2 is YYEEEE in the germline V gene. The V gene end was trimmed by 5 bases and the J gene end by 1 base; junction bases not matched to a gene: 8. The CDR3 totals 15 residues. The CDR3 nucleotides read TGTGCCAGCAGGGCGGGACCGGGGGGCCAAGAGACCCAGTACTTC. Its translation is CASRAGPGGQETQYF.

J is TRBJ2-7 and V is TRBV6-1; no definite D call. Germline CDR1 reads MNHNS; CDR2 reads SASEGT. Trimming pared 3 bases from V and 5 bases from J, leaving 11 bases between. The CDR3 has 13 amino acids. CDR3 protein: CASSEVYNDEQYF. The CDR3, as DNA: TGTGCCAGCAGTGAGGTCTATAACGACGAGCAGTACTTC.

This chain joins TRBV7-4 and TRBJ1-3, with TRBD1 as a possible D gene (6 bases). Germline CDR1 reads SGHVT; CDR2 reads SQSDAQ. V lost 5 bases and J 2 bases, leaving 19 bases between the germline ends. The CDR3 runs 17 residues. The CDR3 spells CASSDQQGSQAGNTIYF. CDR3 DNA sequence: TGTGCCAGCAGCGACCAACAGGGATCCCAGGCTGGAAACACCATATATTTT. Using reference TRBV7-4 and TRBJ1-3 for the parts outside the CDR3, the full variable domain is GAGVSQSPRYKVAKRGRDVALRCDSISGHVTLYWYRQTLGQGSEVLTYSQSDAQRDKSGRPSGRFSAERPERSVSTLKIQRTEQGDSAVYLCASSDQQGSQAGNTIYFGEGSWLTVV.

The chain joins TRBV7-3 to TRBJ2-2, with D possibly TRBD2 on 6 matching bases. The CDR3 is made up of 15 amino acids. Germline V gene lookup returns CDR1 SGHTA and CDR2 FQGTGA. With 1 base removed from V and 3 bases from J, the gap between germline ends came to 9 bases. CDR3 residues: CASSLNGDYTGELFF. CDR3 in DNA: TGTGCCAGCAGCTTAAACGGGGACTACACCGGGGAGCTGTTTTTT.

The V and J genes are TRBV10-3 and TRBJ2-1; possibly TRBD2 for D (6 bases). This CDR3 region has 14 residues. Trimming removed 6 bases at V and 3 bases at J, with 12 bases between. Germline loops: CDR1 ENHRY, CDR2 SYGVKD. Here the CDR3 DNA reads TGTGCCATCAGGGGGGACTCGGTCTACAATGAGCAGTTCTTC. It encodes CAIRGDSVYNEQFF.

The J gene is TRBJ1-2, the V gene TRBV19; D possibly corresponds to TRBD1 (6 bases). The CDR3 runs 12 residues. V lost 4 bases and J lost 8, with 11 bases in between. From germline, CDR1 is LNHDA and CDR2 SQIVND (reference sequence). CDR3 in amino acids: CASSSRGRGYTF. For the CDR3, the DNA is TGTGCCAGTAGTAGCAGGGGAAGGGGCTACACCTTC. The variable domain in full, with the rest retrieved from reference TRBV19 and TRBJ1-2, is DGGITQSPKYLFRKEGQNVTLSCEQNLNHDAMYWYRQDPGQGLRLIYYSQIVNDFQKGDIAEGYSVSREKKESFPLTVTSAQKNPTAFYLCASSSRGRGYTFGSGTRLTVV.

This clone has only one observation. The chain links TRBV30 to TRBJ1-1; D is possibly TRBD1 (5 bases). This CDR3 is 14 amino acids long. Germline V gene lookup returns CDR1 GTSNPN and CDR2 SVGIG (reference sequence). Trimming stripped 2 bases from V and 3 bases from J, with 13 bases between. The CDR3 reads CAWSLGGSDTEAFF. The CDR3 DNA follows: TGTGCCTGGAGTCTCGGGGGTTCTGACACTGAAGCTTTCTTT.

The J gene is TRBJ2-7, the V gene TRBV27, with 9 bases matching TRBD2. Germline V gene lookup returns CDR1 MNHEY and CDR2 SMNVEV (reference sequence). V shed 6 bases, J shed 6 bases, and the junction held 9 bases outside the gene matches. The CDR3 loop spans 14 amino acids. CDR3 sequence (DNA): TGTGCCAGCAGCATAGCGGGAGCGCGGAGCGAGCAGTACTTC. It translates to CASSIAGARSEQYF.

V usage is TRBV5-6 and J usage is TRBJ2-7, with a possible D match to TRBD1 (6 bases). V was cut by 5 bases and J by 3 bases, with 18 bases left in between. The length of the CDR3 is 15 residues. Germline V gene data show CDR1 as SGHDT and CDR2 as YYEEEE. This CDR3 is CASSQPRGIGYEQYF. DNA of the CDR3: TGTGCCAGCAGTCAGCCGAGGGGGATTGGCTACGAGCAGTACTTC.

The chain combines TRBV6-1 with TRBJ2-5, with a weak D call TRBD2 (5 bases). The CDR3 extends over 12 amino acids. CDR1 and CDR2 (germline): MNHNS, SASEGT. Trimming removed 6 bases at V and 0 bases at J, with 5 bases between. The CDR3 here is CASRRDQETQYF. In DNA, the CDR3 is TGTGCCAGCAGGAGGGACCAAGAGACCCAGTACTTC.

The CDR3 reads CASSEGQHTEAFF. Here the CDR3 DNA reads TGTGCCAGTAGTGAGGGTCAACACACTGAAGCTTTCTTT. The chain uses TRBV19 and TRBJ1-1; D gene uncertain. The CDR3 contains 13 residues. Germline loops: CDR1 LNHDA, CDR2 SQIVND (reference sequence). The ends were cut back, 5 bases at V and 3 bases at J, with 10 bases in the middle.

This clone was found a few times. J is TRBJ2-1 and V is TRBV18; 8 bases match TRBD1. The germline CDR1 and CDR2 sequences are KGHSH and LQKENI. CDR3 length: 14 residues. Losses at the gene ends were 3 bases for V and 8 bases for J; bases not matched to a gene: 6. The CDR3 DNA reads TGTGCCAGCTCACCCCGACAGGGGCGCGATGAGCAGTTCTTC. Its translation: CASSPRQGRDEQFF.

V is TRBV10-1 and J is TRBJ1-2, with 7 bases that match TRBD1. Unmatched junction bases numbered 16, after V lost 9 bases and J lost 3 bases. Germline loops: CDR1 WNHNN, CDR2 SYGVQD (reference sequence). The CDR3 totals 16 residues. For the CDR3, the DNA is TGCGCCAGACGGAAACACGACAGGGACCTCGACTATGGCTACACCTTC. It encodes CARRKHDRDLDYGYTF.

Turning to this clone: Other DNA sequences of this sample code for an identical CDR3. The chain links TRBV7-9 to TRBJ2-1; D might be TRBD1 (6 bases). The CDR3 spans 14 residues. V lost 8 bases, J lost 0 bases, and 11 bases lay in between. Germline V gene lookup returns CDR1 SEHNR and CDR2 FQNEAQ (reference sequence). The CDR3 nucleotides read TGTGCCAGCGTAGGACAGAGCTCCTACAATGAGCAGTTCTTC. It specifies CASVGQSSYNEQFF.

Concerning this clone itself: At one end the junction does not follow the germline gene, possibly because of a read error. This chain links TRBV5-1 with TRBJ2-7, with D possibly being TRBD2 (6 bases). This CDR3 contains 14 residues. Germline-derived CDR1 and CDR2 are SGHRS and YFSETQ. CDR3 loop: CASSLGGHPYEQYF. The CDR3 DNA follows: TGCGCCAGCAGTTTGGGAGGACACCCATACGAGCAGTACTTC. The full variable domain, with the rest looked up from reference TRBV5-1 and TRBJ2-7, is KAGVTQTPRYLIKTRGQQVTLSCSPISGHRSVSWYQQTPGQGLQFLFEYFSETQRNKGNFPGRFSGRQFSNSRSEMNVSTLELGDSALYLCASSLGGHPYEQYFGPGTRLTVT.

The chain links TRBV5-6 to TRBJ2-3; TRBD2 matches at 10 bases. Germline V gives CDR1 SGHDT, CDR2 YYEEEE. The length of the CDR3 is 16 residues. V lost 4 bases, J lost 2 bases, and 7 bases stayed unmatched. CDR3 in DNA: TGTGCCAGCAGCCCCCGGACTAGCGGTTTCACAGATACGCAGTATTTT. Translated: CASSPRTSGFTDTQYF.

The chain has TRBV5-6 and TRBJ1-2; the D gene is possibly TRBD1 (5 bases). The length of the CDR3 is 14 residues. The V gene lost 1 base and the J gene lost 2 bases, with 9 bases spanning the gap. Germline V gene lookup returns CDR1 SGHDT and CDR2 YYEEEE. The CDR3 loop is CASSLRDRNYGYTF. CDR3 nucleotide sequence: TGTGCCAGCAGCTTGCGTGACAGAAACTATGGCTACACCTTC. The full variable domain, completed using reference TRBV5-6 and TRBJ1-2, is DAGVTQSPTHLIKTRGQQVTLRCSPKSGHDTVSWYQQALGQGPQFIFQYYEEEERQRGNFPDRFSGHQFPNYSSELNVNALLLGDSALYLCASSLRDRNYGYTFGSGTRLTVV.

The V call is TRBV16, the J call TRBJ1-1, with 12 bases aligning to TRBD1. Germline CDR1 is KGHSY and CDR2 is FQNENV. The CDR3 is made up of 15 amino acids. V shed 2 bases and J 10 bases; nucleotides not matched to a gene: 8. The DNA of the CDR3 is TGTGCCAGCAGCCAAATGGCCGGGACAGGGGGCACAGCTTTCTTT. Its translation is CASSQMAGTGGTAFF.

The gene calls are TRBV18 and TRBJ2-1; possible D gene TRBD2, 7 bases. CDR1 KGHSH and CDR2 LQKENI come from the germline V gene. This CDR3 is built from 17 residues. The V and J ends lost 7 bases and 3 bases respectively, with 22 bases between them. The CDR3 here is CASFSRTRGGNYNEQFF. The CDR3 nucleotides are TGTGCCAGCTTTTCCCGCACGAGGGGGGGGAACTACAATGAGCAGTTCTTC. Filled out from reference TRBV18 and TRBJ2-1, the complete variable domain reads NAGVMQNPRHLVRRRGQEARLRCSPMKGHSHVYWYRQLPEEGLKFMVYLQKENIIDESGMPKERFSAEFPKEGPSILRIQQVVRGDSAAYFCASFSRTRGGNYNEQFFGPGTRLTVL.

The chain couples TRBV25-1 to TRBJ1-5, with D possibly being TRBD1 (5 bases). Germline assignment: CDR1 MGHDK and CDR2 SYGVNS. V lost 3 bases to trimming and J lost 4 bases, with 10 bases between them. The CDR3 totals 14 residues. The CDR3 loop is CASSETGGNQPQHF. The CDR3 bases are TGTGCCAGCAGTGAGACTGGGGGGAATCAGCCCCAGCATTTT. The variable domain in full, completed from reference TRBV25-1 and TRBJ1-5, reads EADIYQTPRYLVIGTGKKITLECSQTMGHDKMYWYQQDPGMELHLIHYSYGVNSTEKGDLSSESTVSRIRTEHFPLTLESARPSHTSQYLCASSETGGNQPQHFGDGTRLSIL.

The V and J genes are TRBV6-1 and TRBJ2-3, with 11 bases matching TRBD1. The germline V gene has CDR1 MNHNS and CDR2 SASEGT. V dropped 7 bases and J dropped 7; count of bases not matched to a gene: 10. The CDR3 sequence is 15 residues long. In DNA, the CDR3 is TGTGCCAGCAAGAAGGGGACAGGGGGACCCTATACGCAGTATTTT. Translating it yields CASKKGTGGPYTQYF.

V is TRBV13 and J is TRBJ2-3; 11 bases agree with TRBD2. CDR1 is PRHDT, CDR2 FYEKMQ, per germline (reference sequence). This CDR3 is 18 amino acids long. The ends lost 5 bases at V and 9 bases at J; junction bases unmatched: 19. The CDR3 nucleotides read TGTGCCAGCAGCAAATTTCTAACGGGTAGCGGGGGGGGTCGAACGCAGTATTTT. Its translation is CASSKFLTGSGGGRTQYF.

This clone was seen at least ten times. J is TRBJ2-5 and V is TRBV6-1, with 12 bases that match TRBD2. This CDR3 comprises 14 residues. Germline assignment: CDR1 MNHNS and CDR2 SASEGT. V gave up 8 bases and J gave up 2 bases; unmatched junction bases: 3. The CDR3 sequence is CASGGLAGQETQYF. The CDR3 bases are TGTGCCAGCGGGGGACTAGCGGGTCAAGAGACCCAGTACTTC.

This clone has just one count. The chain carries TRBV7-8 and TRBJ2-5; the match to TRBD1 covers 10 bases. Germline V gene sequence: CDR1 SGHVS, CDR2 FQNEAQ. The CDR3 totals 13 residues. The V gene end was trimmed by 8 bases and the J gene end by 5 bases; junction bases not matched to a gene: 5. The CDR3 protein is CASARGQGETQYF. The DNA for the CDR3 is TGTGCCAGCGCACGGGGACAGGGGGAGACCCAGTACTTC.

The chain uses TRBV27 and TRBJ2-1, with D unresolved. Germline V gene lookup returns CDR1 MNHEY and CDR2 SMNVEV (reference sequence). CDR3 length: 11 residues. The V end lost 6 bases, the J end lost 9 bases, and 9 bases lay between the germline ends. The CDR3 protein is CASRSTGEQFF. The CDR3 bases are TGTGCCAGCAGGTCTACGGGTGAGCAGTTCTTC.